This passage covers 13 T cell receptor beta chains from one sample sequenced in a study of CD8 T cells in Susac syndrome. Roughly 0.45 to 1 ug RNA was reverse transcribed with random hexamers. From the immunoSEQ multiplex PCR reads, TCRdb called clonotypes with MiXCR, one entry per CDR3 protein. The sample records roughly 330,000 distinct CDR3 sequences, about 91% being singletons. The sequenced material came from CD4+ T cells from PBMCs. The receptors come from a human donor with multiple sclerosis.

This clonotype was seen only once. The chain recombines TRBV9 with TRBJ2-3; TRBD2 matches 12 bases. The CDR3 covers 16 residues. V lost 0 bases and J lost 3; bases outside the gene matches: 2. Germline assignment: CDR1 SGDLS and CDR2 YYNGEE. CDR3 sequence (DNA): TGTGCCAGCAGCGTAGGACTAGCGGGGGTGACAGATACGCAGTATTTT. Encoded protein: CASSVGLAGVTDTQYF.

This sequence joins TRBV6-2 or TRBV6-3 and TRBJ1-2; D gene unclear. V was clipped by 6 bases and J by 2 bases, with 13 bases between them. Germline values: CDR1 MNHEY, CDR2 SVGEGT. The CDR3 is 14 residues long. The DNA of the CDR3 is TGTGCCAGCAGGCCGATTACCTGGAACTATGGCTACACCTTC. It encodes CASRPITWNYGYTF.

V usage is TRBV20-1 and J usage is TRBJ2-1; D is unresolved. Germline lookup yields CDR1 DFQATT and CDR2 SNEGSKA (reference sequence). The CDR3 runs 11 residues. The ends were cut back, 4 bases at V and 15 bases at J, with 16 bases in the middle. The chain's CDR3 is CSAKLGPSAFF. The CDR3 bases are TGCAGTGCTAAGCTTGGGCCATCGGCGTTCTTC.

The V gene is TRBV30, the J gene TRBJ2-7; unclear D gene. V was cut by 1 base and J by 6 bases, with 16 bases left in between. CDR1 and CDR2 (germline): GTSNPN, SVGIG (reference sequence). The length of the CDR3 is 14 residues. Here the CDR3 DNA reads TGTGCCTGGAGTGGAAGGGCGAGGCCCCTCGAGCAGTACTTC. This sequence encodes CAWSGRARPLEQYF.

J is TRBJ2-7 and V is TRBV18, with D possibly matching TRBD1 (6 bases). The CDR3 is 14 residues long. The V end was cut by 3 bases, the J end by 2 bases, with 11 bases between. The germline gives CDR1 KGHSH, CDR2 LQKENI. CDR3 amino acids: CASSPTGQAYEQYF. DNA for the CDR3: TGTGCCAGCTCACCGACGGGACAAGCCTACGAGCAGTACTTC.

The chain is built from TRBV11-3 and TRBJ2-7; D uncertain. Germline V gene sequence: CDR1 SGHNT, CDR2 YENEEA. Trimming pared 6 bases from V and 6 bases from J, leaving 15 bases between. The CDR3 is 13 amino acids. The CDR3 reads CASSKPSMGEQYF. The CDR3 nucleotides read TGTGCCAGCAGTAAGCCCTCAATGGGCGAGCAGTACTTC. The variable domain in full, completed from reference TRBV11-3 and TRBJ2-7, reads EAGVVQSPRYKIIEKKQPVAFWCNPISGHNTLYWYLQNLGQGPELLIRYENEEAVDDSQLPKDRFSAERLKGVDSTLKIQPAELGDSAVYLCASSKPSMGEQYFGPGTRLTVT.

This rearrangement joins TRBV13 to TRBJ2-1; 10 bases align to TRBD1. CDR1 is PRHDT, CDR2 FYEKMQ, per germline (reference sequence). The CDR3 is 15 amino acids. Trimming removed 5 bases from V and 12 bases from J; junction bases left unmatched: 13. CDR3: CASSIRDRGLGGQFF. CDR3 sequence (DNA): TGTGCCAGCAGCATAAGGGACAGGGGACTGGGGGGGCAGTTCTTC.

The rearrangement links TRBV7-2 to TRBJ2-1; a weak D match, TRBD1 (6 bases). Trimming removed 3 bases at V and 0 bases at J, with 9 bases between. Germline assignment: CDR1 SGHTA and CDR2 FQGNSA. The CDR3 length is 15 residues. CDR3 nucleotide sequence: TGTGCCAGCAGCTTCTGGACAGACTCCTACAATGAGCAGTTCTTC. Translating gives CASSFWTDSYNEQFF.

The rearrangement uses TRBV7-2 and TRBJ2-7; 8 bases agree with TRBD1. The CDR3 totals 14 residues. V lost 4 bases to trimming and J lost 2 bases; unmatched junction nucleotides: 4. Germline V gene sequence: CDR1 SGHTA, CDR2 FQGNSA. The CDR3 coding sequence is TGTGCCAGCAGCTCAGACAGGGGAACCTACGAGCAGTACTTC. Its protein is CASSSDRGTYEQYF.

This chain joins TRBV2 and TRBJ1-5, with D perhaps matching TRBD1 (6 bases). Deletions cut 3 bases from V and 7 bases from J, with 10 bases between. Per germline, CDR1 SNHLY and CDR2 FYNNEI. The CDR3 totals 13 residues. The CDR3 protein is CASSDRGRQPQHF. CDR3 DNA: TGTGCCAGCAGTGACAGGGGTCGCCAGCCCCAGCATTTT.

The rearrangement uses TRBV7-6 and TRBJ2-3; maybe TRBD2 (6 bases). The ends were cut back, 2 bases at V and 0 bases at J, with 15 bases in the middle. The CDR3 runs to 17 residues. Germline CDR1 SGHVS, CDR2 FNYEAQ. The CDR3 nucleotides read TGTGCCAGCAGCTTAAGATCTAGCGCGGTCAGCACAGATACGCAGTATTTT. This codes for CASSLRSSAVSTDTQYF.

The chain uses TRBV10-3 and TRBJ2-7; D unresolved. V was clipped by 6 bases and J by 6 bases, with 15 bases between them. There are 13 residues in the CDR3. The germline gives CDR1 ENHRY, CDR2 SYGVKD. Written as DNA, the CDR3 is TGTGCCATCAGGGATTTAGGCGGCCGCGAGCAGTACTTC. It specifies CAIRDLGGREQYF.

The genes are TRBV7-2 and TRBJ2-7, with 8 bases lining up with TRBD1. The CDR3 sequence is 14 residues long. Germline V gene lookup returns CDR1 SGHTA and CDR2 FQGNSA. V was clipped by 5 bases and J by 0 bases; unmatched bases: 3. CDR3 coding DNA: TGTGCCAGCAGCGGGGACAGGTTCTCCTACGAGCAGTACTTC. Its translation: CASSGDRFSYEQYF.